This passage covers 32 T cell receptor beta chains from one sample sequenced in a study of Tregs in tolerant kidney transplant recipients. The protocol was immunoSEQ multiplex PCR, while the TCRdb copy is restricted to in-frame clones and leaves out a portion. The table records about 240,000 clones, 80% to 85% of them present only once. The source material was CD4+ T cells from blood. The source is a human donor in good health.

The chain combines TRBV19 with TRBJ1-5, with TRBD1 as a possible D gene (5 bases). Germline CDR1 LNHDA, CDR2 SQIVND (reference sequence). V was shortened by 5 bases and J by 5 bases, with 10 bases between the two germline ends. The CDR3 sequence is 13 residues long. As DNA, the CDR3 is TGTGCCAGTAGTGCGAGGGGCGATCAGCCCCAGCATTTT. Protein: CASSARGDQPQHF.

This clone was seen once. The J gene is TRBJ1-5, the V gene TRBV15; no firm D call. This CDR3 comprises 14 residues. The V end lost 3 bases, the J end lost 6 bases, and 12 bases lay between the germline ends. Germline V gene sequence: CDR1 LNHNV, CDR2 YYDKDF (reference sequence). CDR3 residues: CATSRGTASQPQHF. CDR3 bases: TGTGCCACCAGCAGGGGAACGGCGTCTCAGCCCCAGCATTTT. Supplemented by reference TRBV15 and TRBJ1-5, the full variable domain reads DAMVIQNPRYQVTQFGKPVTLSCSQTLNHNVMYWYQQKSSQAPKLLFHYYDKDFNNEADTPDNFQSRRPNTSFCFLDIRSPGLGDTAMYLCATSRGTASQPQHFGDGTRLSIL.

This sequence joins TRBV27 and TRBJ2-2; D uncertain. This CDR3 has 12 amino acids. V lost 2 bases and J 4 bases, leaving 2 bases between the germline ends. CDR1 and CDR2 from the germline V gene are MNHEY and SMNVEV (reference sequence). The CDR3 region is CASSLITGELFF. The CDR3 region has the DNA TGTGCCAGCAGTTTAATCACCGGGGAGCTGTTTTTT.

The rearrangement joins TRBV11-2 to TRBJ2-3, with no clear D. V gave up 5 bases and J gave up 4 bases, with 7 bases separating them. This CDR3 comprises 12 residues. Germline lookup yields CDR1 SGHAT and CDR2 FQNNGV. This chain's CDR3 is CASSPGPDTQYF. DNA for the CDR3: TGTGCCAGCAGCCCTGGGCCAGATACGCAGTATTTT.

The CDR3 coding sequence is TGTGCCAGCGCGTCCGGGACGGGCACAGATACGCAGTATTTT. Its translation: CASASGTGTDTQYF. The rearrangement uses TRBV11-3 and TRBJ2-3; D is possibly TRBD1 or TRBD2 (5 bases each). The CDR3 runs to 14 residues. V dropped 8 bases and J dropped 1 base, with 13 bases sitting between them. CDR1 and CDR2 (germline): SGHNT, YENEEA.

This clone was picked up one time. The CDR3 region is CASSGQGTGFFRISYEQYF. DNA for the CDR3: TGTGCCAGCAGTGGACAAGGGACAGGGTTTTTTAGGATCTCCTACGAGCAGTACTTC. The chain combines TRBV28 with TRBJ2-7, with 9 bases lining up with TRBD1. J gave up 0 bases and V 5 bases, and 17 bases lay outside the gene matches. The CDR3 is made up of 19 amino acids. CDR1 and CDR2 (germline): MDHEN, SYDVKM. The whole variable domain, filled in from reference TRBV28 and TRBJ2-7, reads DVKVTQSSRYLVKRTGEKVFLECVQDMDHENMFWYRQDPGLGLRLIYFSYDVKMKEKGDIPEGYSVSREKKERFSLILESASTNQTSMYLCASSGQGTGFFRISYEQYFGPGTRLTVT.

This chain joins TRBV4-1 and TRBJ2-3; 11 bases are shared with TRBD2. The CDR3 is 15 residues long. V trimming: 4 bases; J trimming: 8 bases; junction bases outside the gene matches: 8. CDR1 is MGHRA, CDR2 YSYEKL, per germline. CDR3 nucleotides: TGCGCCAGCAGCCTCGGTAGCGGGAGGGAGATTACGCAGTATTTT. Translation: CASSLGSGREITQYF.

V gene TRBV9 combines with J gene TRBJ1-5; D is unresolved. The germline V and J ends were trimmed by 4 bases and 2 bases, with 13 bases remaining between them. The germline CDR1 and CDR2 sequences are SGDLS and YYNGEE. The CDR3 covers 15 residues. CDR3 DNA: TGTGCCAGCAGCCCAGGCGGCCTTGGCAATCAGCCCCAGCATTTT. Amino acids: CASSPGGLGNQPQHF. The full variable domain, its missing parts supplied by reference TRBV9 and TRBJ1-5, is DSGVTQTPKHLITATGQRVTLRCSPRSGDLSVYWYQQSLDQGLQFLIQYYNGEERAKGNILERFSAQQFPDLHSELNLSSLELGDSALYFCASSPGGLGNQPQHFGDGTRLSIL.

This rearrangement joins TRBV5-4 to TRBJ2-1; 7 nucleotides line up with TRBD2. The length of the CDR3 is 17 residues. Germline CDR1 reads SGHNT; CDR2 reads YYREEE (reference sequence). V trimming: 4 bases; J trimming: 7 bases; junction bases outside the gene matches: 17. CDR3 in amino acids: CASSPRITGEGRNEQFF. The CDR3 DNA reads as TGTGCCAGCAGCCCGCGGATTACGGGGGAGGGCCGTAATGAGCAGTTCTTC.

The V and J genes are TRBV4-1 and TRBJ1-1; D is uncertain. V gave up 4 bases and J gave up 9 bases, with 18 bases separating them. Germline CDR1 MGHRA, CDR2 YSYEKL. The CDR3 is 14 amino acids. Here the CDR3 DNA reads TGCGCCAGCAGCCCCCGAGTAGATGTTTTGAAAGCTTTCTTT. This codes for CASSPRVDVLKAFF.

CDR3 in amino acids: CASSVDPGGQSTDTQYF. For the CDR3, the DNA is TGTGCCAGCAGCGTAGATCCGGGAGGCCAGAGCACAGATACGCAGTATTTT. V gene TRBV9 combines with J gene TRBJ2-3; 7 positions agree with TRBD2. With 0 bases clipped from V and 0 bases from J, the junction kept 7 bases outside the gene matches. CDR1 is SGDLS and CDR2 is YYNGEE in the germline V gene. The CDR3 has 17 amino acids.

The CDR3 is CAIRDPGLAKDTQYF. DNA of the CDR3: TGTGCCATCAGGGACCCGGGACTAGCAAAAGATACGCAGTATTTT. This chain connects TRBV10-3 to TRBJ2-3; 9 bases line up with TRBD2. Per germline, CDR1 ENHRY and CDR2 SYGVKD. The ends lost 6 bases at V and 5 bases at J; junction bases unmatched: 9. CDR3 size: 15 residues.

In DNA form, the CDR3 reads TGCGCCAGCAGCCCGAGGGGGCGGGGGGCCGGCTTCACAGATACGCAGTATTTT. It encodes CASSPRGRGAGFTDTQYF. The gene calls are TRBV5-1 and TRBJ2-3; tentative D call: TRBD2 (8 bases). The V end lost 4 bases, the J end lost 2 bases, and 23 bases lay between the germline ends. There are 18 residues in the CDR3. Germline CDR1 SGHRS, CDR2 YFSETQ.

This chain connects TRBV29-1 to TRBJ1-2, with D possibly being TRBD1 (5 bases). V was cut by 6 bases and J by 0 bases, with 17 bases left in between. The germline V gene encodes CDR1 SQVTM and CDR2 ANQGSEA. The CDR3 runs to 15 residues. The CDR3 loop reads CSVGAVGGTNYGYTF. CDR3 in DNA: TGCAGCGTCGGAGCCGTGGGGGGAACTAACTATGGCTACACCTTC.

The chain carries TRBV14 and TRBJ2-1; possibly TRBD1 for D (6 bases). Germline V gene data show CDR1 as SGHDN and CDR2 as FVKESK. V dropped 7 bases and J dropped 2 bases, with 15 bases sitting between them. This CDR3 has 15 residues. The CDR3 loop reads CASTTGTLTYNEQFF. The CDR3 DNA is TGTGCCAGCACCACCGGGACACTTACCTACAATGAGCAGTTCTTC.

The CDR3 sequence is CASFGLANTGELFF. The CDR3 DNA follows: TGTGCCAGCTTCGGGCTAGCGAACACCGGGGAGCTGTTTTTT. The chain employs TRBV6-1 and TRBJ2-2; no firm D call. With 8 bases removed from V and 0 bases from J, the gap between germline ends came to 10 bases. This CDR3 has 14 amino acids. Germline V gene lookup returns CDR1 MNHNS and CDR2 SASEGT.

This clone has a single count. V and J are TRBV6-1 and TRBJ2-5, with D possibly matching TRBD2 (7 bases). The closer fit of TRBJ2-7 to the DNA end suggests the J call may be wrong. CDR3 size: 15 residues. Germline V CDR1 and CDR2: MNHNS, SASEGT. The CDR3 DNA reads TGTGCCAGCAGTGAAACCGGGGGGCGGCTGGGCGAGCAGTACTTC. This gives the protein CASSETGGRLGEQYF.

This CDR3 is CASIRDSYYNEQFF. Here the CDR3 DNA reads TGTGCCAGTATAAGGGACAGTTACTACAATGAGCAGTTCTTC. J is TRBJ2-1 and V is TRBV2, with TRBD1 matching over 7 bases. CDR3 length: 14 residues. After removal of 9 bases from V and 3 bases from J, the junction contained 8 bases not matched to a gene. Germline-derived CDR1 and CDR2 are SNHLY and FYNNEI.

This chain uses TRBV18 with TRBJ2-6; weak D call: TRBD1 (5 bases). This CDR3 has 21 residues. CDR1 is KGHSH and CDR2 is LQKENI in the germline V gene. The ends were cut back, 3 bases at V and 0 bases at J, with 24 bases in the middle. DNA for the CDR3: TGTGCCAGCTCACCCGTACCACGTCCGCGGACACTGGACTCTGGGGCCAACGTCCTGACTTTC. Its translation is CASSPVPRPRTLDSGANVLTF.

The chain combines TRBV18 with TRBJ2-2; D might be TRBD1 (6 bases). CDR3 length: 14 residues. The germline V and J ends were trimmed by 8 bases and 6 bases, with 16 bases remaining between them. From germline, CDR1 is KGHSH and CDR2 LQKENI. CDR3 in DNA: TGTGCCAGCAGTCCGGGACATCCGGCCGGGGAGCTGTTTTTT. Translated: CASSPGHPAGELFF.

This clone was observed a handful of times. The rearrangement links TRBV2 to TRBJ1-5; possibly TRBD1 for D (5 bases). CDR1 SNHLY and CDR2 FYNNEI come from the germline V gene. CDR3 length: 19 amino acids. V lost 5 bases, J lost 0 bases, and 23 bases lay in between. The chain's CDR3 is CASSQPAGTVTFSNQPQHF. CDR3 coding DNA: TGTGCCAGCAGTCAACCCGCGGGGACCGTTACCTTTAGCAATCAGCCCCAGCATTTT. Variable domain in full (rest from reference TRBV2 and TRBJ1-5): EPEVTQTPSHQVTQMGQEVILRCVPISNHLYFYWYRQILGQKVEFLVSFYNNEISEKSEIFDDQFSVERPDGSNFTLKIRSTKLEDSAMYFCASSQPAGTVTFSNQPQHFGDGTRLSIL.

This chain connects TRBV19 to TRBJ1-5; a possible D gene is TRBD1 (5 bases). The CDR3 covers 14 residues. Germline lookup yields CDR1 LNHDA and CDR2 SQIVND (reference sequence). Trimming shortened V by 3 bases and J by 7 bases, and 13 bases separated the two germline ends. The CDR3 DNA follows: TGTGCCAGTAGTATCGCCAGGGTCCGGCAGCCCCAGCATTTT. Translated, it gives CASSIARVRQPQHF.

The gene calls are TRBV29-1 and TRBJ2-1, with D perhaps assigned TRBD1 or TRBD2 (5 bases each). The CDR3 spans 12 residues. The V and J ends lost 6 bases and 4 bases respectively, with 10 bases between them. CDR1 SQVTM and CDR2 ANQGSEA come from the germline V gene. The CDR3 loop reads CSVPWGYNEQFF. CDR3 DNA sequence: TGCAGCGTCCCCTGGGGGTACAATGAGCAGTTCTTC.

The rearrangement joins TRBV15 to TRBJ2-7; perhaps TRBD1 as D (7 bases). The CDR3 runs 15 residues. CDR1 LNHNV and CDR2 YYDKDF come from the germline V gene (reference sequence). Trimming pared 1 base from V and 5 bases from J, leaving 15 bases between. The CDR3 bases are TGTGCCACCAGCAGAGGACAGGGAGGAAGGAACGAGCAGTACTTC. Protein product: CATSRGQGGRNEQYF.

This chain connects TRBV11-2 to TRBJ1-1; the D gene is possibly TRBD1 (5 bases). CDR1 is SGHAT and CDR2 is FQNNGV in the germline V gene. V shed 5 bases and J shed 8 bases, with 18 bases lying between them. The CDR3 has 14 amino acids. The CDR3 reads CASSPSPRRGEAFF. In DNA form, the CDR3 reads TGTGCCAGCAGCCCTAGCCCAAGAAGGGGAGAAGCTTTCTTT.

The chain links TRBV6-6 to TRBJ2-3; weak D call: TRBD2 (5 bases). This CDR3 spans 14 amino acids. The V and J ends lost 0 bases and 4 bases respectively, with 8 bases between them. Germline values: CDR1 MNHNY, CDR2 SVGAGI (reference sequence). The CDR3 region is CASSYSSGADTQYF. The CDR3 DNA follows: TGTGCCAGCAGTTACTCGAGCGGCGCAGATACGCAGTATTTT.

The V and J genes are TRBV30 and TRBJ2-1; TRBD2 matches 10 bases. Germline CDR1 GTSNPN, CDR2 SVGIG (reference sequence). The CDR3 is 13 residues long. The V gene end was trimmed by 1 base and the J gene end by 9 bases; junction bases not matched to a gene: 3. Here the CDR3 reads CAWSGGLAIEQFF. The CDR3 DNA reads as TGTGCCTGGAGTGGGGGACTAGCGATTGAGCAGTTCTTC.

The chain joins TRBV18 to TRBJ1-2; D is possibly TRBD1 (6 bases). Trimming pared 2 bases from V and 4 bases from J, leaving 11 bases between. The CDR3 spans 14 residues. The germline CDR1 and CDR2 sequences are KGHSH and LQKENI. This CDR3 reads CASSPDRGLYGYTF. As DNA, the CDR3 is TGTGCCAGCTCACCAGATCGGGGGCTCTATGGCTACACCTTC. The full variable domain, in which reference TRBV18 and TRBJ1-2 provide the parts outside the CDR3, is NAGVMQNPRHLVRRRGQEARLRCSPMKGHSHVYWYRQLPEEGLKFMVYLQKENIIDESGMPKERFSAEFPKEGPSILRIQQVVRGDSAAYFCASSPDRGLYGYTFGSGTRLTVV.

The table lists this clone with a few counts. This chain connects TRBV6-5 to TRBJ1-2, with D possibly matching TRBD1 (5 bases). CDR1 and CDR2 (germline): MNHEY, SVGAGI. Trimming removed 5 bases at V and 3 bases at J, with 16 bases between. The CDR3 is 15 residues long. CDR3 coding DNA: TGTGCCAGCAGTCGCGATGCTTCAGGGTACTATGGCTACACCTTC. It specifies CASSRDASGYYGYTF.

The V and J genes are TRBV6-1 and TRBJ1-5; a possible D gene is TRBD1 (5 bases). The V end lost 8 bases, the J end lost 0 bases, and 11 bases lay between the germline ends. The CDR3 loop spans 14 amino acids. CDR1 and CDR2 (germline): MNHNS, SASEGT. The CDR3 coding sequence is TGTGCCAGCCGGACACACCTTAGCAATCAGCCCCAGCATTTT. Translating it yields CASRTHLSNQPQHF.

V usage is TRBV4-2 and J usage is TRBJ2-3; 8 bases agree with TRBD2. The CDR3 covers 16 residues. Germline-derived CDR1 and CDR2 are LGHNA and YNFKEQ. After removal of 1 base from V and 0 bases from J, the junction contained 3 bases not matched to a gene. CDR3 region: CASSQAIAGSTDTQYF. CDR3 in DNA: TGTGCCAGCAGCCAAGCCATAGCGGGGAGCACAGATACGCAGTATTTT.

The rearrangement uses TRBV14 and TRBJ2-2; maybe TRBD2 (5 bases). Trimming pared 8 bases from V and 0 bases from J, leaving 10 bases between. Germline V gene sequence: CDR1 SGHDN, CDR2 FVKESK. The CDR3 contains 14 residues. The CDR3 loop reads CASSRSANTGELFF. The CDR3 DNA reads TGTGCCAGCTCACGTAGCGCGAACACCGGGGAGCTGTTTTTT.